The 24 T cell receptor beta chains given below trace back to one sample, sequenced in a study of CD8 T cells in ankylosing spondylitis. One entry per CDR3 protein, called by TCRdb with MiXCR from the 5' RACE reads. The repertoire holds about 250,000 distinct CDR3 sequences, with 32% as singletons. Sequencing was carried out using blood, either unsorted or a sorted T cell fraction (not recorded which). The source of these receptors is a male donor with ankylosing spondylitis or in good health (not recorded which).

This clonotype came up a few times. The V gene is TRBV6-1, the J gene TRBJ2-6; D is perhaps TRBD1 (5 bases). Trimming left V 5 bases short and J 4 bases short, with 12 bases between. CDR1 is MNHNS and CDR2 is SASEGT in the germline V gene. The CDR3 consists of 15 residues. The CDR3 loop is CASSNRGSGANVLTF. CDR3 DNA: TGTGCCAGCAGTAATAGGGGTTCCGGGGCCAACGTCCTGACTTTC.

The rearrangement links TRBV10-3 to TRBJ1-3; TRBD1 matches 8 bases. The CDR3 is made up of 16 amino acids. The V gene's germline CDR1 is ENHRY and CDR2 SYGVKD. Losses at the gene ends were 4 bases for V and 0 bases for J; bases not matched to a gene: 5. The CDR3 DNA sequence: TGTGCCATCAGTGTTTCAGGGGGCACCTCTGGAAACACCATATATTTT. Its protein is CAISVSGGTSGNTIYF.

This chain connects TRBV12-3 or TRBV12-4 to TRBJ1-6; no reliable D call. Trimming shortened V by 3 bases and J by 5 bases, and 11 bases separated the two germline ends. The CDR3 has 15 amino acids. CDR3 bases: TGTGCCAGCAGTTTTCAGAAGGAAAATAATTCACCCCTCCACTTT. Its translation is CASSFQKENNSPLHF.

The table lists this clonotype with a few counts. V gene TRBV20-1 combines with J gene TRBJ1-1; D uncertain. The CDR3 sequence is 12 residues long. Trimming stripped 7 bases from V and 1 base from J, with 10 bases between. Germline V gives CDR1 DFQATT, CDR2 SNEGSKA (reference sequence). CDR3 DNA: TGCAGTGGTATACGGGGGAACACTGAAGCTTTCTTT. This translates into CSGIRGNTEAFF.

CDR3 residues: CASSLLGGSHDEQFF. As DNA, the CDR3 is TGTGCCAGCAGCTTGCTCGGGGGCTCTCATGATGAGCAGTTCTTC. The genes are TRBV28 and TRBJ2-1; D may correspond to TRBD1 or TRBD2 (6 bases each). Germline CDR1 MDHEN, CDR2 SYDVKM. This CDR3 is built from 15 residues. Trimming took off 6 bases at V and 8 bases at J, with 20 bases between the two ends.

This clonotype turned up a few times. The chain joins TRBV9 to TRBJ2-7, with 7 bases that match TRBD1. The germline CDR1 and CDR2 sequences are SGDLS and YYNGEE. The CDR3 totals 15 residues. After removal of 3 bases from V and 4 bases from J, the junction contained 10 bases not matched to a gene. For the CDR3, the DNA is TGTGCCAGCAGCGCCTGGGACAGCATAGGATACGAGCAGTACTTC. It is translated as CASSAWDSIGYEQYF. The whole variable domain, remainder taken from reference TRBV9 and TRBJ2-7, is DSGVTQTPKHLITATGQRVTLRCSPRSGDLSVYWYQQSLDQGLQFLIQYYNGEERAKGNILERFSAQQFPDLHSELNLSSLELGDSALYFCASSAWDSIGYEQYFGPGTRLTVT.

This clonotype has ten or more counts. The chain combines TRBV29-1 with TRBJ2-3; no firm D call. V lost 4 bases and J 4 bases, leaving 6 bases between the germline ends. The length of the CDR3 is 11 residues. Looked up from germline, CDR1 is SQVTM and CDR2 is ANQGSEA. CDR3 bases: TGCAGCGTTGGACACGCAGATACGCAGTATTTT. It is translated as CSVGHADTQYF.

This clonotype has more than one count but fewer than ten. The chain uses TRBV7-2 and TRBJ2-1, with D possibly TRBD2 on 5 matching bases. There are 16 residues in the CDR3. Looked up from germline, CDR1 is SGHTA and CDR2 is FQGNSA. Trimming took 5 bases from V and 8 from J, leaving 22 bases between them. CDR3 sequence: CASSPLTKGSWDEQFF. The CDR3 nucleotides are TGTGCCAGCAGCCCCTTAACCAAAGGGAGTTGGGATGAGCAGTTCTTC.

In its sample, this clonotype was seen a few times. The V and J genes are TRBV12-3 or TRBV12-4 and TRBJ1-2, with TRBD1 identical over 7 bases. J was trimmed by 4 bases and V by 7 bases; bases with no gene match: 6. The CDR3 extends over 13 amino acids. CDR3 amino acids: CASKPTGAYGYTF. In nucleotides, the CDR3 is TGTGCCAGCAAACCAACAGGGGCCTATGGCTACACCTTC.

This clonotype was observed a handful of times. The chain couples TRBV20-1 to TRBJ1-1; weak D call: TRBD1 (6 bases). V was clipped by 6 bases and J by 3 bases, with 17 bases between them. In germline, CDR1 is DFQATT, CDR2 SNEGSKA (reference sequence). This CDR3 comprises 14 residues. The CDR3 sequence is CSAQGWGIDTEAFF. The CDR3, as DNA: TGCAGTGCCCAGGGGTGGGGTATCGACACTGAAGCTTTCTTT.

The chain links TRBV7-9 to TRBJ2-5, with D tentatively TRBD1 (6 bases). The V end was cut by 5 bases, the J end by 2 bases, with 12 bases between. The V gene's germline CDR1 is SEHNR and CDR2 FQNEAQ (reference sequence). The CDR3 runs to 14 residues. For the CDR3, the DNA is TGTGCCAGCAGCCCCGACAGGATACAAGAGACCCAGTACTTC. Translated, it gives CASSPDRIQETQYF.

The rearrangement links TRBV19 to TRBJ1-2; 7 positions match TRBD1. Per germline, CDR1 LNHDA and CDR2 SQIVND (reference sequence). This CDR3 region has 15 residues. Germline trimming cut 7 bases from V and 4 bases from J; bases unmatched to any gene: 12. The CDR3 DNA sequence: TGTGCCAGTACTATTGCCGGGACAGAGAGCTATGGCTACACCTTC. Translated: CASTIAGTESYGYTF.

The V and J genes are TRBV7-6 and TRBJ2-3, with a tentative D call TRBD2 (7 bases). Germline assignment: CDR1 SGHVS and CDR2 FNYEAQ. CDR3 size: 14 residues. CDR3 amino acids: CTGGGGPLTDTQYF. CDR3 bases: TGTACTGGTGGCGGGGGCCCGCTCACAGATACGCAGTATTTT.

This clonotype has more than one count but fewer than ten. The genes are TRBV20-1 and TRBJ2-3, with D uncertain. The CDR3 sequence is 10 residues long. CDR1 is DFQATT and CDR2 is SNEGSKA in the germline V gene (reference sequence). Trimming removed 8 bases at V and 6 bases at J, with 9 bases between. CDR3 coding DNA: TGCAGTCCTGGGGTGGATACGCAGTATTTT. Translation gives CSPGVDTQYF.

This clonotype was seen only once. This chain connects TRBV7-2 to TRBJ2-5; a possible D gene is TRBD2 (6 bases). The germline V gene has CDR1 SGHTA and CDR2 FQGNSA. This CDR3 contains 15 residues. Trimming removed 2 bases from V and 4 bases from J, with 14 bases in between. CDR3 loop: CASSLPTSSLETQYF. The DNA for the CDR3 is TGTGCCAGCAGCTTACCGACTAGTTCCCTAGAGACCCAGTACTTC.

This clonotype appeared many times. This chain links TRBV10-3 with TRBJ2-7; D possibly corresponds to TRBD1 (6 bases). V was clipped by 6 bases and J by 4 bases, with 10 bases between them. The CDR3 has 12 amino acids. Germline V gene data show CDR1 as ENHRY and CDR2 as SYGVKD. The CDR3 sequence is CAISVTGYEQYF. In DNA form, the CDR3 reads TGTGCCATCAGCGTTACAGGGTACGAGCAGTACTTC.

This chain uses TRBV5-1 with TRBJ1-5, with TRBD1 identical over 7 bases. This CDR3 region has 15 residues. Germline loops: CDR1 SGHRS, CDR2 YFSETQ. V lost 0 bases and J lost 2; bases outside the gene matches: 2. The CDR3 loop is CASSLDTGGNQPQHF. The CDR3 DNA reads TGCGCCAGCAGCTTGGATACAGGGGGCAATCAGCCCCAGCATTTT.

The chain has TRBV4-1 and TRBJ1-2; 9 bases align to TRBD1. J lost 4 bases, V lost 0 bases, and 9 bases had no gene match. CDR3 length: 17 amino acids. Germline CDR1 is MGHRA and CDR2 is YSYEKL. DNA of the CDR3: TGCGCCAGCAGCCAAGAGGGGCGGGGGACAGGGCCCTATGGCTACACCTTC. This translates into CASSQEGRGTGPYGYTF.

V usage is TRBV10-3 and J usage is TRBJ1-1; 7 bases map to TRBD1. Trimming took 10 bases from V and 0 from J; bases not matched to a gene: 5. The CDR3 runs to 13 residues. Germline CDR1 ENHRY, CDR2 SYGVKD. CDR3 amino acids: CATRQGMNTEAFF. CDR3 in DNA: TGTGCCACGCGACAGGGAATGAACACTGAAGCTTTCTTT.

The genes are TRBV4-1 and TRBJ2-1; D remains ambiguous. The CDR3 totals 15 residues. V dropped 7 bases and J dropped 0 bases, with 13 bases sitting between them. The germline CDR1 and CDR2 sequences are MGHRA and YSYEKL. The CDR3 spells CASKSISSSYNEQFF. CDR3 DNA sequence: TGCGCCAGCAAGAGTATTTCAAGCTCCTACAATGAGCAGTTCTTC.

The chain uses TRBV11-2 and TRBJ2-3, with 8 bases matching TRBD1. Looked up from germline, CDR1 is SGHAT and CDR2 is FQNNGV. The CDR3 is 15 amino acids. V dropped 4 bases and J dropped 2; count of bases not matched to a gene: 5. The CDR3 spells CASSSRQGTTDTQYF. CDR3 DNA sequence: TGTGCCAGCAGCTCCCGACAGGGGACCACAGATACGCAGTATTTT.

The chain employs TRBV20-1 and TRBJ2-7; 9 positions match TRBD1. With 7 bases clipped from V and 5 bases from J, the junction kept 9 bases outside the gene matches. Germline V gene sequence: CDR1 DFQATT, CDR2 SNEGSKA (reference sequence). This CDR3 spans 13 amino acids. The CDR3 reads CSVRDRVGDEQYF. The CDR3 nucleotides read TGCAGTGTTCGGGACAGGGTCGGGGACGAGCAGTACTTC.

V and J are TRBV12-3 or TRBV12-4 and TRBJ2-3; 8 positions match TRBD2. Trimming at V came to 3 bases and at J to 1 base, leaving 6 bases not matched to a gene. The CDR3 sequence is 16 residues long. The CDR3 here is CASSFGGGYRTDTQYF. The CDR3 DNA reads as TGTGCCAGCAGTTTTGGCGGGGGGTATCGCACAGATACGCAGTATTTT.

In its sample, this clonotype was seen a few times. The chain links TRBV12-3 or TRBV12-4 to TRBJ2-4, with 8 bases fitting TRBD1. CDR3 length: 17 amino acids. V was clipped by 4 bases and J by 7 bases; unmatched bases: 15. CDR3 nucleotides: TGTGCCAGCAGTTCTGGGTTAGGCAGGGGGCCTTCCAACATTCAGTACTTC. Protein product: CASSSGLGRGPSNIQYF.